The source of this T cell receptor (beta chain) is a study of OX40 agonist ivuxolimab in advanced cancers. Assay: immunoSEQ multiplex PCR; the TCRdb copy retains only in-frame clones and omits some. This sample has about 110,000 clones, with approximately 90% found just once. Only one count was recorded for this clone. Trimming shortened V by 2 bases and J by 5 bases, and 10 bases separated the two germline ends. Germline values: CDR1 KGHSH, CDR2 LQKENI. The CDR3 spans 13 residues. Sequenced here: CD4+ or CD8+ T cells sorted from blood, sampled in a trial of the OX40 agonist ivuxolimab. The receptor was derived from an adult with an advanced solid tumor such as melanoma, head and neck, liver or kidney cancer. The chain joins TRBV18 to TRBJ2-7; possibly TRBD2 for D (7 bases). CDR3 DNA: TGTGCCAGCTCACCAGGAGGGGGGGACGAGCAGTACTTC. It yields the protein CASSPGGGDEQYF.